The 21 T cell receptor beta chains below were found in one sample sequenced in a study of control samples from healthy donors and cancer patients. Here immunoSEQ multiplex PCR was the method, and the copy in TCRdb shows in-frame clones only, minus some. The data show fewer than 200,000 clones, 80% to 95% seen once. Material: blood. These receptors came from a man aged 18-30 years in good health.

V gene TRBV3-1 (or the pseudogene TRBV3-2) combines with J gene TRBJ1-5, with D tentatively TRBD1 (6 bases). The V gene's germline CDR1 is LGHDT and CDR2 YNNKEL (reference sequence). V was pared by 2 bases and J by 3 bases, with 17 bases between. CDR3 length: 17 amino acids. CDR3 protein: CASSQRRTADDNQPQHF. CDR3 in DNA: TGTGCCAGCAGCCAACGCAGGACAGCGGACGACAATCAGCCCCAGCATTTT.

This chain connects TRBV19 to TRBJ2-4; D remains ambiguous. Germline CDR1 LNHDA, CDR2 SQIVND (reference sequence). The ends were cut back, 5 bases at V and 0 bases at J, with 11 bases in the middle. The CDR3 runs 15 residues. Here the CDR3 DNA reads TGTGCCAGTAGTCTCGGAGTTCTAGCCAAAAACATTCAGTACTTC. Amino acid sequence: CASSLGVLAKNIQYF.

The chain uses TRBV7-9 and TRBJ2-7; D may be TRBD1 (5 bases). V was pared by 5 bases and J by 5 bases, with 13 bases between. Germline CDR1 reads SEHNR; CDR2 reads FQNEAQ (reference sequence). The CDR3 runs to 13 residues. The CDR3 nucleotides read TGTGCCAGCAGCCCAGGGTATTCCGACGAGCAGTACTTC. It specifies CASSPGYSDEQYF.

Points on this clone: A read error may produce the germline difference seen at one junction end. The V call is TRBV30, the J call TRBJ1-2; D remains ambiguous. The CDR3 covers 11 residues. Germline CDR1 reads GTSNPN; CDR2 reads SVGIG (reference sequence). The CDR3 spells CAWRFNDGYTF. For the CDR3, the DNA is TGTGCCTGGAGATTTAACGATGGCTACACCTTC.

DNA of the CDR3: TGTGCCAGCAGTCCTTTACAACGAGGAAACACCGGGGAGCTGTTTTTT. Amino acids: CASSPLQRGNTGELFF. J is TRBJ2-2 and V is TRBV6-4; D uncertain. Germline V gene sequence: CDR1 MRHNA, CDR2 SNTAGT. With 5 bases removed from V and 2 bases from J, the gap between germline ends came to 15 bases. The CDR3 is made up of 16 amino acids.

V and J are TRBV2 and TRBJ1-5, with 7 positions matching TRBD1. The CDR3 extends over 15 amino acids. V lost 6 bases, J lost 6 bases, and 11 bases stayed unmatched. Germline-derived CDR1 and CDR2 are SNHLY and FYNNEI. The CDR3 region has the DNA TGTGCCAGCAGACGGGGGGACAGCGCCACTCAGCCCCAGCATTTT. This translates into CASRRGDSATQPQHF.

V usage is TRBV11-1 and J usage is TRBJ2-7; D is ambiguous. This CDR3 has 13 amino acids. CDR1 and CDR2 from the germline V gene are SGHAT and FQDESV (reference sequence). V dropped 1 base and J dropped 7 bases, with 11 bases sitting between them. Written as DNA, the CDR3 is TGTGCCAGCAGCTTAGTGTGGCTCGGGGAGCAGTACTTC. Its translation is CASSLVWLGEQYF.

The chain is built from TRBV13 and TRBJ2-1, with no clear D. This CDR3 has 13 amino acids. Germline V gene data show CDR1 as PRHDT and CDR2 as FYEKMQ (reference sequence). Trimming stripped 8 bases from V and 6 bases from J, with 14 bases between. The CDR3 coding sequence is TGTGCCAGCTCAAGACGTTACCCCAATGAGCAGTTCTTC. Its translation: CASSRRYPNEQFF.

The chain recombines TRBV2 with TRBJ1-3, with no clear D. The CDR3 runs to 16 residues. Germline CDR1 is SNHLY and CDR2 is FYNNEI. Trimming left V 0 bases short and J 6 bases short, with 15 bases between. Here the CDR3 DNA reads TGTGCCAGCAGTGAAGCGCCGGGTTCCCATGCAAACACCATATATTTT. Its translation is CASSEAPGSHANTIYF.

V gene TRBV11-2 combines with J gene TRBJ1-2; D unresolved. Trimming took 5 bases from V and 4 from J, leaving 11 bases between them. CDR3 size: 13 residues. CDR1 and CDR2 (germline): SGHAT, FQNNGV. The CDR3 spells CASSPEPGYGYTF. CDR3 DNA sequence: TGTGCCAGCAGCCCGGAGCCGGGCTATGGCTACACCTTC.

DNA of the CDR3: TGTGCCAGCAGTTCGGCTACAGCCGGTAGCGAAAACATTCAGTACTTC. Protein sequence: CASSSATAGSENIQYF. The chain carries TRBV25-1 and TRBJ2-4; possible D gene TRBD2, 5 bases. Trimming left V 5 bases short and J 5 bases short, with 19 bases between. This CDR3 is 16 amino acids long. The germline V gene has CDR1 MGHDK and CDR2 SYGVNS.

The gene calls are TRBV6-1 and TRBJ2-2; D is uncertain. CDR3 length equals 17 residues. CDR1 and CDR2 (germline): MNHNS, SASEGT. Trimming stripped 2 bases from V and 6 bases from J, with 19 bases between. As DNA, the CDR3 is TGTGCCAGCAGTGAATCCCCAACGGCCAGGTCCGCCGGGGAGCTGTTTTTT. Translated: CASSESPTARSAGELFF.

V is TRBV18 and J is TRBJ2-7; D possibly matches TRBD1 or TRBD2 (5 bases each). V was clipped by 1 base and J by 2 bases, with 9 bases between them. The CDR3 extends over 14 amino acids. The germline CDR1 and CDR2 sequences are KGHSH and LQKENI. The CDR3 bases are TGTGCCAGCTCACCACGTAGGGACGCCTACGAGCAGTACTTC. It is translated as CASSPRRDAYEQYF.

This clone has just a few counts. This chain joins TRBV28 and TRBJ1-1, with unresolved D. Germline V lookup: CDR1 MDHEN, CDR2 SYDVKM. This CDR3 spans 13 amino acids. The V and J ends lost 4 bases and 8 bases respectively, with 14 bases between them. The CDR3 is CASSSRLTSEAFF. Written as DNA, the CDR3 is TGTGCCAGCAGTTCGCGCTTGACGTCCGAAGCTTTCTTT.

The rearrangement uses TRBV7-2 and TRBJ2-3; a weak D match, TRBD2 (5 bases). V was shortened by 5 bases and J by 2 bases, with 14 bases between the two germline ends. CDR1 is SGHTA and CDR2 is FQGNSA in the germline V gene. This CDR3 is 15 amino acids long. The CDR3, as DNA: TGTGCCAGCAGCATTGATCAGCGGATCACAGATACGCAGTATTTT. Translation: CASSIDQRITDTQYF.

This chain's CDR3 is CATSDLRTGVSDTQYF. In nucleotides, the CDR3 is TGTGCCACCAGTGATTTGAGGACAGGGGTGTCAGATACGCAGTATTTT. V usage is TRBV24-1 and J usage is TRBJ2-3, with TRBD1 identical over 9 bases. V trimming: 0 bases; J trimming: 4 bases; junction bases outside the gene matches: 4. The CDR3 spans 16 residues. Germline CDR1 and CDR2: KGHDR and SFDVKD.

The chain recombines TRBV2 with TRBJ1-3; 10 bases map to TRBD1. Trimming at V came to 6 bases and at J to 1 base, leaving 6 bases not matched to a gene. The CDR3 contains 16 residues. Germline CDR1 reads SNHLY; CDR2 reads FYNNEI. As DNA, the CDR3 is TGTGCCAGCAGGCAGACAGGGGGCCGGTCTGGAAACACCATATATTTT. Protein: CASRQTGGRSGNTIYF.

The V call is TRBV30, the J call TRBJ2-3, with TRBD1 as a possible D gene (6 bases). The CDR3 contains 18 residues. V was clipped by 1 base and J by 1 base, with 21 bases between them. Germline CDR1 reads GTSNPN; CDR2 reads SVGIG (reference sequence). The CDR3: CAWSASLYRVAGTDTQYF. The CDR3 coding sequence is TGTGCCTGGAGTGCTAGCTTGTACAGGGTAGCTGGCACAGATACGCAGTATTTT.

The chain uses TRBV19 and TRBJ1-1, with D hard to call. The V gene lost 6 bases and the J gene lost 0 bases, with 20 bases spanning the gap. The germline CDR1 and CDR2 sequences are LNHDA and SQIVND (reference sequence). CDR3 length: 17 amino acids. This CDR3 reads CASSPPFRTQLNTEAFF. The CDR3 nucleotides read TGTGCCAGTAGCCCCCCTTTCCGGACGCAGCTGAACACTGAAGCTTTCTTT. Filled out from reference TRBV19 and TRBJ1-1, the complete variable domain reads DGGITQSPKYLFRKEGQNVTLSCEQNLNHDAMYWYRQDPGQGLRLIYYSQIVNDFQKGDIAEGYSVSREKKESFPLTVTSAQKNPTAFYLCASSPPFRTQLNTEAFFGQGTRLTVV.

The V and J genes are TRBV5-4 and TRBJ2-1; the D gene is possibly TRBD2 (5 bases). The CDR3 totals 13 residues. V lost 4 bases and J 9 bases, leaving 14 bases between the germline ends. Germline values: CDR1 SGHNT, CDR2 YYREEE (reference sequence). CDR3 sequence: CASSTDGGGEQFF. In nucleotides, the CDR3 is TGTGCCAGCAGCACCGACGGAGGAGGTGAGCAGTTCTTC.

The chain recombines TRBV29-1 with TRBJ2-1, with D uncertain. The V gene lost 8 bases and the J gene lost 5 bases, with 22 bases spanning the gap. This CDR3 is 15 amino acids long. Germline values: CDR1 SQVTM, CDR2 ANQGSEA. The CDR3 reads CSSPANGVSHNEQFF. The CDR3 DNA is TGCAGCTCGCCCGCTAACGGTGTTTCCCACAATGAGCAGTTCTTC.